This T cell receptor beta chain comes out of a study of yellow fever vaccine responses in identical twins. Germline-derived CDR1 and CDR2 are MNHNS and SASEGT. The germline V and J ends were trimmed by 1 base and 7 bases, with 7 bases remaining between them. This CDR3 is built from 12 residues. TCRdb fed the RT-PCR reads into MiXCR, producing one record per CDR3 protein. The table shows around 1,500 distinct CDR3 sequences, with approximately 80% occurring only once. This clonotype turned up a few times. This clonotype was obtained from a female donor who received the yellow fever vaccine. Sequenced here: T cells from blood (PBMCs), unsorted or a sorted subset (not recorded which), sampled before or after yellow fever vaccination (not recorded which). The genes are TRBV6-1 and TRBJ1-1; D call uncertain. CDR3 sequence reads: CASSEDSLEAFF. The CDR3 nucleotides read TGTGCCAGCAGTGAAGACAGCCTTGAAGCTTTCTTT.